This TCR beta chain was identified during a study of cytomegalovirus exposure and HLA in healthy donors (dated by TCRdb to 2016 to 2017). A note on the overall study: An earlier analysis of 587 of the donors reported over 250 Gb of sequence data and 95 million to 140 million unique TCR beta sequences obtained from roughly 170 million T cells. Roughly 310 gigabases of sequencing data and 70 million to 85 million unique TCR sequences were included in an early release covering about 620 HLA-typed donors. Among the roughly 400 genotyped donors, approximately 77% belonged to the genetic ancestry cluster associated with self-reported Caucasian donors. The study aimed to test whether signatures of past pathogen exposure could be identified by cataloging public T cell receptors. The study used immunosequencing to profile the T cell repertoires of 600 to 850 subjects and linked those repertoires to cytomegalovirus serostatus. In addition to the first cohort of approximately 650 subjects, a separate validation cohort of 130 or so different subjects was used. The study combined high-throughput TCR immunosequencing, statistical association of individual TCRs with disease status, and machine learning to predict cytomegalovirus infection status. A later analysis re-examined previously published TCR beta repertoires from 600 to 700 donors and added high-resolution HLA genotyping to investigate patterns of TCR occurrence. Rather than using new phenotypic data, the later analysis identified candidate immune exposures from TCR beta sequences and from how often those sequences occurred across donors. In an earlier analysis of 587 of the donors, high-throughput TCR beta sequencing was used to judge whether each TCR beta V gene segment behaved as functional or pseudogenic. Donor age, sex, ethnicity and CMV serostatus were collected together with the repertoire data. Genome-wide SNP genotypes for about 65% of the roughly 670 donors were used in a later genetic analysis, which treated that subset as a discovery cohort. Every repertoire in the discovery cohort had been generated on one and the same sequencing platform. HLA typing covered class I and class II loci at four-digit resolution. Typing coverage differed by locus: A, B, C, DRB1 and DQB1 were typed in roughly 629-630 donors, DQA1 in approximately 520, DPA1 in 606, and DPB1 in 472. Because of strong linkage in the cohort, roughly five DR-DQ haplotypes were treated as single units for association and clustering. Among almost 400 genotyped donors of the cohort, an average of approximately 250,000 unique TCR beta nucleotide sequences were sequenced per donor, roughly 18% of them non-productive. What the study reported, not specific to this receptor: The cohort was sequenced for TCR beta chains only, and without alpha or paired-chain data the features that could be detected were limited. Because HLA typing was unavailable for some donors at each locus, only the typed subset was used in association tests. Some IMGT-functional V segments, including TRBV6-2 and TRBV6-3, could not be distinguished by the 87-base-pair reads and were therefore excluded. According to a later analysis, TCR association rates differed among HLA loci, with DRB1 alleles showing the most associated TCRs and HLA-C alleles showing the fewest. Cytomegalovirus status was reported to be diagnosed by the classifier with high specificity and sensitivity in both the original and validation cohorts. The study gave a list of 150 to 200 TCR beta chains associated with cytomegalovirus. Because counts were too low, about 17 rarely observed V segments, including chromosome 9 orphons, were excluded from the earlier analysis of around 640 of the donors. An association between a missense DCLRE1C variant and V-gene and J-gene trimming of TCR beta chains was found in a later genetic analysis and replicated in an independent cohort. While some public TCRs were present in many individuals, most TCR sequences turned up only very rarely across donors. At a false discovery rate of 0.05, a later analysis linked around 17,000 TCR beta sequences to specific HLA alleles. A later analysis found that HLA-associated TCR beta chains were more clonally expanded and had lower generation probabilities than equally common non-associated chains. Broadly in line with IMGT annotations, most TCR beta V segments showed up in productive rearrangements about 90% or about 30% of the time in an earlier analysis of a few hundred of the donors. The only immune exposure information available for the cohort was CMV serostatus. Correlated functional status among segregating V segments might reflect linkage disequilibrium, but an unknown experimental factor could not be ruled out. The authors suggested that the approach could potentially be generalized to other disease states and immunological phenotypes. A cluster of highly shared sequence variants was judged likely to represent a technical artifact of the sequencing pipeline. A later analysis found that most CMV-associated TCR beta chains appeared HLA-restricted, with HLA associations seemingly driven largely by CMV exposure. Presence/absence analyses assumed roughly uniform sequencing depth across donors, an assumption that may not hold. When HLA alleles, especially DR and DQ, strongly co-occurred, attributing TCR associations to individual alleles was difficult. A few of the identified cytomegalovirus-associated TCR beta chains were confirmed in vitro to be specific for cytomegalovirus antigens. A further reported finding was that TCR beta sequences accurately predicted the HLA-A and HLA-B alleles for most subjects in the first cohort. According to a later genetic analysis, donors in an Asian-associated ancestry cluster had fewer N-insertions in productive TCRs than the approximately 700-donor mean. In a later analysis, several top co-occurrence clusters were reported to appear linked to parvovirus B19, influenza, CMV and Epstein-Barr virus.

Spanning cysteine to phenylalanine, the CDR3 consists of 13 amino acids. Just the 39-base CDR3 DNA is kept, in frame starting at base 1. The germline V gene encodes CDR1 SQVTM and CDR2 ANQGSEA. Between the V and J ends, shortened by 4 bases and 3 bases respectively, the junction contains 10 bases. In total, 666 healthy bone marrow donors made up the cohort. At the time of sampling, every cohort member was nominally healthy, though immune exposures that went unrecorded were likely present. The donor tested CMV seropositive, placing the donor among the approximately 290 seropositive members of the cohort. A peripheral blood sample was collected from each donor, and TCR beta sequencing was performed on peripheral blood mononuclear cells. The Qiagen DNeasy Blood Extraction Kit was used to extract genomic DNA from the blood cell samples. Libraries came from the immunoSEQ multiplex PCR assay. For the multiplex PCR, a mixture combining 60 forward primers for TCR Vbeta segments and 13 reverse primers for TCR Jbeta segments was used. The CDR3 region of rearranged TCR beta genes was amplified from genomic DNA by a multiplex PCR assay. The Illumina HiSeq System was used to sequence the amplified TCR beta libraries as 87-base-pair reads. Processing in the source paper ran as follows. In a later analysis, tens of millions of unique TCR beta chains were counted across the roughly 670 repertoires, and roughly 11 million of these chains were shared by at least two donors. To remove PCR and sequencing errors, raw reads were error-corrected and collapsed into unique sequences using a nearest-neighbor algorithm that merged closely related sequences. Alignment of CDR3 sequences to IMGT reference sequences was used to assign V, D and J gene segments. For a sequence to be retained, at least a six-nucleotide match to both a V gene segment and a J gene segment was required. Rearrangements were classified as productive when the CDR3 lacked stop codons and remained in frame with V and J, and all other rearrangements were classified as non-productive. CDR3 was defined by IMGT convention, running from the second conserved V-encoded cysteine to the conserved J-encoded phenylalanine. The earlier analysis of about 530 of the donors excluded any sequence lacking an unambiguous match to a single V gene segment. In an earlier analysis of approximately 560 of the donors, a V segment was called functional when productive rearrangements were above 56.7%, and segregating when the standard deviation between donors exceeded 5%. A statistical classification framework was built to diagnose cytomegalovirus status from the catalog of TCR beta chain sequences. In a later analysis, V and J genes were assigned by comparing TCR nucleotide sequences against IMGT/GENE-DB human TR gene sequences. In a later analysis, CDR3 sequences and most-parsimonious VDJ recombination scenarios were assigned using the TCRdist pipeline. In a later analysis, every TCR beta chain was defined by the combination of its CDR3 amino acid sequence and its V-gene family, and reads without a unique V-gene family were dropped. A later analysis removed nearly 600 highly shared, low-generation-probability nucleotide sequences to deal with suspected cross-contamination and a sequencing artifact. In a later analysis, a clonal expansion index for each public chain was calculated from normalized within-repertoire ranks of inferred template counts. In a later analysis, generation probabilities were computed with a VDJ recombination model fitted to out-of-frame rearrangements, and the resulting probabilities were checked against IGoR. Hypergeometric tests were used in a later analysis to score TCR-TCR, TCR-HLA and TCR-CMV co-occurrence, with a repertoire-size bias correction applied to the TCR pairs. To estimate false discovery rates, a later analysis permuted the HLA or CMV assignments 20 times. In a later analysis, co-occurring TCRs were grouped with DBSCAN, and TCRdist sequence similarity was added when clustering was performed within HLA-allele-positive subsets. Co-occurrence clustering excluded repertoires with fewer than 30,000 or more than 120,000 public chains, plus five with anomalous nucleotide sharing. The table comes from immuneACCESS by way of TCRdb, which keeps in-frame sequences with V and J called. Part of the clones is missing from these tables; in studies checked, under half for an unresolved V gene and the rest for unknown reasons. V and J calls and clone size are as listed in that table; D and trimming were resolved from the DNA. The sample profile shows 95,000 to 150,000 clones; around 66% of them were found once. The ten most abundant clones make up roughly 8.6% of the sample.

This clone has a single count. Its recognized antigen is unknown. Base quality data are lacking; no much larger clone is found one base away. This sequence originates from a woman aged 40-49 years in good health and CMV-seropositive. The chain is encoded by TRBV29-1 joined to TRBJ2-4, with TRBD2 perhaps the D gene, on 5 matching bases. Sequenced: PBMCs. CDR3 reads: CSVAPSLKNIQYF. The base sequence is TGCAGCGTTGCCCCTAGCCTCAAAAACATTCAGTACTTC.